This T cell receptor (beta chain) stems from a study of a mutant IDH1 vaccine in newly diagnosed glioma. Germline CDR1 is GTSNPN and CDR2 is SVGIG (reference sequence). V lost 1 base to trimming and J lost 3 bases, with 17 bases between them. This CDR3 is 16 amino acids long. Time point given: baseline, week 1 (first vaccination visit). Treatment given: pre-vaccination baseline after standard-of-care therapy. Some clones are missing from TCRdb's copy, which holds only in-frame ones; the method was immunoSEQ multiplex PCR. The sample shows under 35,000 clones, approximately 80% of them seen only once. This TCR was sampled from a man between 25 and 39 years old with glioma. Here the sequenced sample was PBMCs, taken from a glioma patient treated with radiotherapy, temozolomide or both. The gene calls are TRBV30 and TRBJ2-3; TRBD2 might be the D (7 bases). The CDR3 loop is CAWSALGGGGTDTQYF. In DNA form, the CDR3 reads TGTGCCTGGAGTGCCTTGGGAGGGGGGGGAACAGATACGCAGTATTTT.